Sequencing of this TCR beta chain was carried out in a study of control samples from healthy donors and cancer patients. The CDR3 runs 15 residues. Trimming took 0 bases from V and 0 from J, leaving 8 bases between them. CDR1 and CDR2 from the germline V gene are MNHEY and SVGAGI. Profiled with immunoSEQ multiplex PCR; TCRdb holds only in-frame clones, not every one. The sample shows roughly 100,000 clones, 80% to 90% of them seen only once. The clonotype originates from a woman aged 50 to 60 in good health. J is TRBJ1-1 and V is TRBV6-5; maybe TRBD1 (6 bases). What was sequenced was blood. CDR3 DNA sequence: TGTGCCAGCAGTTACTCGGACAGCATGAACACTGAAGCTTTCTTT. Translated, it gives CASSYSDSMNTEAFF.